This is a list of T cell receptor beta chains from one sample in a study of shared clonotypes between healthy human individuals. Produced via immunoSEQ multiplex PCR; TCRdb's table is partial and in-frame only. The sample carries about 1.1 million clones, roughly 80% recorded once. The sequencing sample was made of memory CD4+ T cells from PBMCs. The receptors were sampled from a man aged 18-30 years in good health. Some clones in this sample may be carry-over from other donors' samples. Each CDR3 is given with its conserved first and last residue. A D gene is named only where the DNA matches it firmly. Size values are once, few and many counts, or a class for expanded clones, and some rows have none.

j_gene,d_gene,v_gene,abundance,CDR3nt,CDR3aa
TRBJ1-1,.,TRBV28,.,TGTGCCAGCAGTGCCCGGACAGACAGGAACACTGAAGCTTTCTTT,CASSARTDRNTEAFF
TRBJ2-3,.,TRBV15,.,TGTGCCACCAGCAGAGACGGCCCCCCAGATACGCAGTATTTT,CATSRDGPPDTQYF
TRBJ2-5,.,TRBV5-1,once,TGCGCCAGCAGCTCGGGACCTCGGATCCAAGAGACCCAGTACTTC,CASSSGPRIQETQYF
TRBJ2-5,TRBD2,TRBV4-2,.,TGTGCCAGCAGCCCCTTGGGCCCGGGAGGGAGGGAGACCCAGTACTTC,CASSPLGPGGRETQYF
TRBJ2-7,.,TRBV18,.,TGTGCCAGCTCACCCACCGCGGGACAGCCAAAATCCGTCGAGTACTTC,CASSPTAGQPKSVEYF
TRBJ2-7,.,TRBV28,.,TGTGCCAGCATACTGGCGTCTAGGCCCTACGAGCAGTACTTC,CASILASRPYEQYF
TRBJ1-4,.,TRBV29-1,.,TGTAGCGTTGAAGAGGGACTGGGCGAAAAACTGTTTTTT,CSVEEGLGEKLFF
TRBJ1-3,.,TRBV6-1,few,TGTGCCAGCAGTCTTCTAGGGTCTGGAAACACCATATATTTT,CASSLLGSGNTIYF
TRBJ1-5,.,TRBV28,.,TGTGCCAGCAGCCAACCTCCGAATCAGCCCCAGCATTTT,CASSQPPNQPQHF
TRBJ2-7,.,TRBV5-4,once,TGTGCCAGCAGCCTTAATACTTACGAGCAGTACTTC,CASSLNTYEQYF
TRBJ1-5,.,TRBV7-9,.,TGTGCCAGCAGCCCGTCTGATCAGCCCCAGCATTTT,CASSPSDQPQHF
TRBJ1-1,.,TRBV4-1,many,TGCGCCAGCACCGCGCCGGGACCCCAGCGCACTGAAGCTTTCTTT,CASTAPGPQRTEAFF
TRBJ2-4,.,TRBV9,.,TGTGCCAGCAGCGTAGAGGGGGTCGCTAAAAACATTCAGTACTTC,CASSVEGVAKNIQYF
TRBJ1-2,.,TRBV4-1,once,TGCGCCAGCAGCCAACCCCCAGGGGTGGGTGGCTACACCTTC,CASSQPPGVGGYTF
TRBJ2-3,TRBD2,TRBV28,few,TGTGCCAGCAGTTCCCCAAGCGCGGGAGCTAGAGATACGCAGTATTTT,CASSSPSAGARDTQYF
TRBJ2-1,.,TRBV11-2,.,TGTGCCAGCAGCTTAGCGGGAGTGGCTTACAATGAGCAGTTCTTC,CASSLAGVAYNEQFF
TRBJ2-3,TRBD1,TRBV10-1,once,TGCGCCAGCAGTACCGGGACAGAAACAGATACGCAGTATTTT,CASSTGTETDTQYF
TRBJ2-2,.,TRBV9,.,TGTGCCAGCAGCGTAGAGGGGAGCACCGGGGAGCTGTTTTTT,CASSVEGSTGELFF
TRBJ2-5,TRBD1,TRBV27,.,TGTGCCAGCAGTCCCATGGGACAGGGTCGGGAGACCCAGTACTTC,CASSPMGQGRETQYF
TRBJ1-5,.,TRBV19,few,TGTGCCAGTAGCCTAGGGTCGATTAGTTCCCATGGCAATCAGCCCCAGCATTTT,CASSLGSISSHGNQPQHF
TRBJ2-1,.,TRBV11-2,few,TGTGCCAGCAGCTCCACAACTTCCAGCAATGAGCAGTTCTTC,CASSSTTSSNEQFF
TRBJ2-1,TRBD1,TRBV11-3,.,TGTGCCAGCAGCTTAGATAGGTGGGGACAGGGAGTGGATGAGCAGTTCTTC,CASSLDRWGQGVDEQFF
TRBJ2-7,TRBD1,TRBV18,.,TGTGCCAGCTCACAGGGACAGGGTGGCTACGAGCAGTACTTC,CASSQGQGGYEQYF
TRBJ2-4,.,TRBV28,.,TGTGCCAGCAGTCCAGGGGCAGGGAGGATTCAGTACTTC,CASSPGAGRIQYF
TRBJ2-2,.,TRBV28,.,TGTGCCAGCAGACTCCGGAACACCGGGGAGCTGTTTTTT,CASRLRNTGELFF
TRBJ1-1,.,TRBV6-5,.,TGTGCCAGCACTAAAGACAGCGGCTCCGCTTTCTTT,CASTKDSGSAFF
TRBJ2-2,TRBD2,TRBV10-3,.,TGTGCCATCAGGAGACTGACTAGCGGGGACCCGGCAGTTGCGGGCGGGGAGCTGTTTTTT,CAIRRLTSGDPAVAGGELFF
TRBJ1-4,.,TRBV5-1,.,TGCGCCAGCAGCCAGGACGGGTCTTGGGAAAAACTGTTTTTT,CASSQDGSWEKLFF
TRBJ1-4,.,TRBV4-1,.,TGCGCCAGCAGCCAAGGCCCGGTCAGGGGAGCAACTAATGAAAAACTGTTTTTT,CASSQGPVRGATNEKLFF
TRBJ2-7,.,TRBV9,few,TGTGCCAGCAGCCCACGGACAGATAACTACGAGCAGTACTTC,CASSPRTDNYEQYF
TRBJ1-1,TRBD1,TRBV5-1,.,TGCGCCAGCAGCTTGGCCGACAGGGTGGGCACTGAAGCTTTCTTT,CASSLADRVGTEAFF
TRBJ2-5,TRBD2,TRBV5-1,once,TGCGCCAGCAGCTTAGGACTAGCGACTGCAGAGACCCAGTACTTC,CASSLGLATAETQYF
TRBJ1-1,.,TRBV7-2,.,TGTGCCAGCAGCAAAGGGACACACTACACTGAAGCTTTCTTT,CASSKGTHYTEAFF
TRBJ2-3,TRBD1,TRBV29-1,.,TGCAGCGTTGCCCCTGGGACAGTCACAGATACGCAGTATTTT,CSVAPGTVTDTQYF
TRBJ2-3,.,TRBV11-3,.,TGTGCCAGCAGCTTAGAAACGGAGGCGGATACGCAGTATTTT,CASSLETEADTQYF
TRBJ1-3,.,TRBV2,.,TGTGCCAGCAGTGAAGGACAAAACACCATATATTTT,CASSEGQNTIYF
TRBJ2-1,.,TRBV5-1,few,TGCGCCAGCAGCTTAGGACAAGAGCAGTTCTTC,CASSLGQEQFF
TRBJ2-7,TRBD2,TRBV4-1,.,TGCGCCAGCAGCCCACCGCCTCGGACTAGCGGGAGGGTATACTCCTACGAGCAGTACTTC,CASSPPPRTSGRVYSYEQYF
TRBJ1-5,.,TRBV7-2,.,TGTGCCAGCAGCTTAGTGGTCGGCAGCAATCAGCCCCAGCATTTT,CASSLVVGSNQPQHF
TRBJ1-4,.,TRBV7-9,.,TGTGCCAGCAGCTACACGGGGGGTGAAAAACTGTTTTTT,CASSYTGGEKLFF
TRBJ1-1,TRBD1,TRBV7-9,.,TGTGCCAGCAGCTTCCAGGGGGTGGGCACTGAAGCTTTCTTT,CASSFQGVGTEAFF
TRBJ2-7,.,TRBV28,.,TGTGCCAGCAGTCCACCACGCGACAGGAACCCGTACTTC,CASSPPRDRNPYF
TRBJ2-1,.,TRBV5-1,.,TGCGCCAGCAGCTTGTTAGGTAGCTCCTACAATGAGCAGTTCTTC,CASSLLGSSYNEQFF
TRBJ2-2,.,TRBV19,.,TGTGCCAGTAGACCTCTCGGCGGCGGGACGAACACCGGGGAGCTGTTTTTT,CASRPLGGGTNTGELFF
TRBJ1-3,.,TRBV19,.,TGTGCCAGTTCGGTGAACTCTGGAAACACCATATATTTT,CASSVNSGNTIYF
TRBJ2-3,.,TRBV5-6,.,TGTGCCAGCAGCTTGTTGCAGGGAGGGCAGTATTTT,CASSLLQGGQYF
TRBJ2-1,TRBD1,TRBV5-1,.,TGCGCCAGCAGCTCCCGGGGGACAGGGGTAGTCAATGAGCAGTTCTTC,CASSSRGTGVVNEQFF
TRBJ1-5,.,TRBV10-3,.,TGTGCCATCAGTGAGGAGCAGGATGGGTGGCAGCCCCAGCATTTT,CAISEEQDGWQPQHF
TRBJ2-7,TRBD2,TRBV28,.,TGTGCCAGCAGTCCTAGCGGGAAGGCTTCCTACGAGCAGTACTTC,CASSPSGKASYEQYF
TRBJ2-1,.,TRBV7-3,.,TGTGCCAGCAGCTTATGGGGTGATGAGCAGTTCTTC,CASSLWGDEQFF
TRBJ2-5,TRBD1,TRBV9,.,TGTGCCAGCAGCACGGGAGCCGGGACAGGGTATTCCTCGTACCAAGAGACCCAGTACTTC,CASSTGAGTGYSSYQETQYF
TRBJ2-3,TRBD2,TRBV5-4,.,TGTGCCAGCCGGACTAGCGGCTTCACAGATACGCAGTATTTT,CASRTSGFTDTQYF
TRBJ2-7,.,TRBV29-1,.,TGCAGCGTTGCGGGGGCCGAGGGACAGTCTCTGTACGAGCAGTACTTC,CSVAGAEGQSLYEQYF
TRBJ2-7,.,TRBV29-1,.,TGCAGCGGTTCACCGGGACGGATACCTCTAAGCTCCTACGAGCAGTACTTC,CSGSPGRIPLSSYEQYF
TRBJ1-2,.,TRBV6-5,.,TGTGCCAGCAGTGGGGGACCGTGGACTTATGGCTACACCTTC,CASSGGPWTYGYTF